The 4 T cell receptor beta chains presented below share a single source sample, sequenced in a study of T cell responses to AZD1222 COVID-19 vaccine. TCRdb's copy holds only in-frame clones and misses some; the assay was immunoSEQ multiplex PCR. The data hold 150,000 to 200,000 clones, with approximately 92% observed a single time. The sample here was peripheral blood, taken 28 days after the second dose of the MenACWY control vaccine. The receptors were gathered from an adult who received the MenACWY meningococcal vaccine as a control.

The table lists this clone with a count of one. The rearrangement joins TRBV4-2 to TRBJ1-4, with D unresolved. This CDR3 region has 17 residues. V was trimmed by 3 bases and J by 8 bases, leaving 22 bases between them. In germline, CDR1 is LGHNA, CDR2 YNFKEQ. The CDR3 DNA reads TGTGCCAGCAGCCAGAAAACTCGGACGGGAGGGAGCGAAAAACTGTTTTTT. It codes for CASSQKTRTGGSEKLFF.

The sample holds a few counts of this clone. The same CDR3 is also encoded by other DNA sequences in this sample. J is TRBJ2-2 and V is TRBV14, with D uncertain. Per the germline V gene, CDR1 is SGHDN and CDR2 is FVKESK. V was cut by 1 base and J by 3 bases, with 6 bases left in between. The CDR3 is 14 residues long. In DNA, the CDR3 is TGTGCCAGCAGCCAAGGTCGGTACACCGGGGAGCTGTTTTTT. Its protein is CASSQGRYTGELFF.

A single count supports this clone. The chain carries TRBV19 and TRBJ1-2; TRBD1 is a possible D gene (5 bases). CDR1 is LNHDA and CDR2 is SQIVND in the germline V gene (reference sequence). The CDR3 has 19 amino acids. V lost 5 bases and J 4 bases, leaving 29 bases between the germline ends. This chain's CDR3 is CASSRLTGGGGSISYGYTF. The CDR3 DNA sequence: TGTGCCAGTAGTCGTCTAACGGGCGGGGGTGGCTCGATCAGCTATGGCTACACCTTC.

V is TRBV7-9 and J is TRBJ1-1; perhaps TRBD1 as D (6 bases). V dropped 4 bases and J dropped 4 bases, with 13 bases sitting between them. This CDR3 has 14 residues. Germline V gene sequence: CDR1 SEHNR, CDR2 FQNEAQ (reference sequence). CDR3 in DNA: TGTGCCAGCAGCTCCACAGGGCTAACCACTGAAGCTTTCTTT. It codes for CASSSTGLTTEAFF.